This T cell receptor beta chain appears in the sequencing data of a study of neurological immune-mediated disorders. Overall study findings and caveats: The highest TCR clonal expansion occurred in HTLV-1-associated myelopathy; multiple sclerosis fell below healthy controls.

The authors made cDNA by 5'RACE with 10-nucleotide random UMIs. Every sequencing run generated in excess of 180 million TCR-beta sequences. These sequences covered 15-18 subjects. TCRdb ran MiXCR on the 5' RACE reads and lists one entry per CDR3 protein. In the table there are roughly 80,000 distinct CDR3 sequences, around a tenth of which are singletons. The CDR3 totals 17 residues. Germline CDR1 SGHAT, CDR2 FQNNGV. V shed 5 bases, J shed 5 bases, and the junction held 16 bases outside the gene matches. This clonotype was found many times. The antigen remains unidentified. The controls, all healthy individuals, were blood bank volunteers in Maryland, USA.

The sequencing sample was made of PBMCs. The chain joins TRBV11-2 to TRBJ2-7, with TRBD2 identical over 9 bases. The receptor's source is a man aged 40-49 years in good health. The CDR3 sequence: CASSMGASGIRRDEQYF. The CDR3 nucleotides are TGTGCCAGCAGCATGGGGGCTAGCGGGATACGTCGGGACGAGCAGTACTTC. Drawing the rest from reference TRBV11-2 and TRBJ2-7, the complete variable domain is EAGVAQSPRYKIIEKRQSVAFWCNPISGHATLYWYQQILGQGPKLLIQFQNNGVVDDSQLPKDRFSAERLKGVDSTLKIQPAKLEDSAVYLCASSMGASGIRRDEQYFGPGTRLTVT.